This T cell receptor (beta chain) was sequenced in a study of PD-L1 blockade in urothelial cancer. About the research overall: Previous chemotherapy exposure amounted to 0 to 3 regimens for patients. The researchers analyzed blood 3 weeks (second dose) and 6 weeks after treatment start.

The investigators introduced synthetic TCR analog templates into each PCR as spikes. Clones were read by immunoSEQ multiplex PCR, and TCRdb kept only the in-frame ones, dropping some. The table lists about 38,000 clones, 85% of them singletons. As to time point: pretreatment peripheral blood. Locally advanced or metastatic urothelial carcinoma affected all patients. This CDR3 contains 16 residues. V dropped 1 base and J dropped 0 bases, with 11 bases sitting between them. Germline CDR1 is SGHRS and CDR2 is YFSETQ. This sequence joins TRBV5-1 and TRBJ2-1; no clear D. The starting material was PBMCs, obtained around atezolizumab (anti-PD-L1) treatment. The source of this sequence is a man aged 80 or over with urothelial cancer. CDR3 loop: CASSLRSSPSYNEQFF. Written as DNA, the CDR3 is TGCGCCAGCAGCTTGAGAAGCTCACCCTCCTACAATGAGCAGTTCTTC.